This T cell receptor beta chain came from a study of cytomegalovirus exposure and HLA in healthy donors. Study-wide points: In terms of immune exposure information, only CMV serostatus was available. A later look showed TCR association rates differing by HLA locus, highest for DRB1 and lowest for HLA-C. The authors later linked a missense DCLRE1C variant to TCR beta V- and J-gene trimming.

For this clone: The antigen is undetermined.

The study ran its PCR with 60 Vbeta and 13 Jbeta primers. Assay: immunoSEQ multiplex PCR; the TCRdb copy retains only in-frame clones and omits some. This table has over 150,000 clones, more than 65% appearing once. Germline CDR1 MDHEN, CDR2 SYDVKM. Deletions cut 5 bases from V and 2 bases from J, with 25 bases between. This CDR3 is 18 amino acids long. The source material was PBMCs. This TCR derives from a woman aged 45-65 years in good health and CMV-seronegative. This rearrangement joins TRBV28 to TRBJ2-7; TRBD1 might be the D (5 bases). CDR3 residues: CASSTVIRAPQVTYEQYF. The CDR3 nucleotides read TGTGCCAGCAGTACGGTTATTCGGGCCCCACAGGTCACCTACGAGCAGTACTTC.